This T cell receptor (beta chain) originates from a study of cytomegalovirus exposure and HLA in healthy donors. Study results and limitations: An analysis was carried out later, and it reportedly showed fewer N-insertions in an Asian-associated ancestry cluster than the approximately 670-donor mean. TCR beta chains numbering some 150 were designated cytomegalovirus-associated. Under in vitro conditions, a few CMV-associated chains were confirmed as specific for CMV antigens.

Primers included in the PCR were 60 Vbeta and 13 Jbeta primers. Original handling: An analysis that came later counted 77 million or so unique TCR beta chains, about 10 million shared. Measured with immunoSEQ multiplex PCR; TCRdb has only the in-frame clones, and not every one. V, J and clone size are those of that table, while D and trimming were read from the DNA. The data show about 120,000 clones, with approximately 72% seen just once and less than 2% held by the top ten. In its sample, this clone was seen once. Antigen specificity is unknown. This TCR was recovered from a man aged 18 to 30 in good health and CMV-seronegative. Sequencing was carried out using PBMCs.

CDR3 bases: TGTGCCAGCAGCCCGAAACTAGCGGTCTCCTACGAGCAGTACTTC. Its protein is CASSPKLAVSYEQYF. This chain links TRBV7-9 with TRBJ2-7; 8 bases match TRBD2. The V segment lost 5 bases and the J segment 0 bases; nucleotides outside the gene matches: 6. The length of the CDR3 is 15 residues. The germline V gene has CDR1 SEHNR and CDR2 FQNEAQ (reference sequence).